The present TCR gamma chain was sequenced within a study of gamma-delta T cells after stem cell transplantation. Judged by abundance, this clone is medium-sized. Different DNA sequences within this sample yield the same CDR3. TCRdb repeated clone calling on the RT-PCR reads with CATT. The sample includes 3,000 to 4,500 gamma-chain clones, approximately 4.9% of them seen just once. This clonotype originated in a human donor. It is not recorded whose cells these are; they may come from a transplant donor. Sequencing input: gamma-delta T cells.

CDR3 sequence reads: CALWEVQPNYYKKLF. The CDR3 DNA follows: TGTGCCTTGTGGGAGGTGCAACCGAATTATTATAAGAAACTCTTT. The chain uses TRGV9 and TRGJ1 or TRGJ2. The CDR3 length is 15 residues. Germline CDR1 GITISATS, CDR2 ISYDGTV (reference sequence). Trimming removed 0 bases from V and 0 bases from J; junction bases left unmatched: 5.